This entry lists 29 T cell receptor beta chains sequenced from one sample in a study of blood T cell repertoires in COVID-19. The assay was immunoSEQ multiplex PCR, and TCRdb's table has in-frame clones only and misses some. The sample has some 220,000 clones, 88% seen once. Material: PBMCs or T cells enriched from blood (not recorded which). These receptor sequences come from a woman in her thirties who had recovered from COVID-19.

The chain is built from TRBV10-3 and TRBJ2-7; weak D call: TRBD1 (6 bases). The CDR3 loop spans 13 amino acids. Trimming took off 4 bases at V and 6 bases at J, with 13 bases between the two ends. CDR1 ENHRY and CDR2 SYGVKD come from the germline V gene. As DNA, the CDR3 is TGTGCCATCAGTGTGACGAAAGGGGGCGAGCAGTACTTC. Translation gives CAISVTKGGEQYF.

In DNA form, the CDR3 reads TGCGCCAGCCGACAGGATTGGAACACTGAAGCTTTCTTT. Translated, it gives CASRQDWNTEAFF. J is TRBJ1-1 and V is TRBV5-1, with a tentative D call TRBD1 (6 bases). The V and J ends lost 7 bases and 1 base respectively, with 11 bases between them. This CDR3 comprises 13 residues. Germline CDR1 reads SGHRS; CDR2 reads YFSETQ.

The V and J genes are TRBV7-8 and TRBJ1-1, with 9 bases aligning to TRBD1. Germline CDR1 is SGHVS and CDR2 is FQNEAQ. V was pared by 6 bases and J by 4 bases, with 9 bases of the junction left unmatched. The CDR3 length is 15 residues. Here the CDR3 reads CASRKIQGAATEAFF. DNA for the CDR3: TGTGCCAGCAGGAAAATACAGGGGGCGGCCACTGAAGCTTTCTTT.

The CDR3: CASSLPGGDTQYF. The CDR3 DNA reads as TGTGCCAGCAGCTTGCCGGGGGGCGATACGCAGTATTTT. This chain uses TRBV7-3 with TRBJ2-3, with TRBD2 as a possible D gene (7 bases). V lost 3 bases and J lost 6, with 10 bases in between. CDR3 size: 13 residues. Germline V lookup: CDR1 SGHTA, CDR2 FQGTGA.

V and J are TRBV14 and TRBJ1-4; tentative D call: TRBD1 (6 bases). V gave up 2 bases and J gave up 3 bases, with 10 bases separating them. Germline lookup yields CDR1 SGHDN and CDR2 FVKESK. The CDR3 sequence is 15 residues long. CDR3 coding DNA: TGTGCCAGCAGCCAATGGGGGCTATCTAATGAAAAACTGTTTTTT. It codes for CASSQWGLSNEKLFF.

This chain joins TRBV5-1 and TRBJ1-4; no clear D gene. CDR3 size: 16 residues. With 0 bases removed from V and 5 bases from J, the gap between germline ends came to 14 bases. CDR1 and CDR2 from the germline V gene are SGHRS and YFSETQ. CDR3 sequence: CASSLAGGMGNEKLFF. The CDR3, as DNA: TGCGCCAGCAGCTTGGCGGGCGGGATGGGGAATGAAAAACTGTTTTTT.

The chain combines TRBV19 with TRBJ1-5, with a tentative D call TRBD1 (5 bases). Trimming took 7 bases from V and 1 from J, leaving 11 bases between them. The CDR3 sequence is 14 residues long. Germline V gene lookup returns CDR1 LNHDA and CDR2 SQIVND (reference sequence). The CDR3 is CASTLGLSNQPQHF. The DNA for the CDR3 is TGTGCCAGTACCTTGGGACTGAGCAATCAGCCCCAGCATTTT.

V usage is TRBV4-2 and J usage is TRBJ2-7; 8 nucleotides match TRBD1. This CDR3 is 20 amino acids long. Looked up from germline, CDR1 is LGHNA and CDR2 is YNFKEQ. The V and J ends lost 0 bases and 3 bases, in that order; junction bases with no gene match: 19. The CDR3 sequence is CASSQDLAGTGEDRHYEQYF. As DNA, the CDR3 is TGTGCCAGCAGCCAAGATCTAGCTGGGACAGGAGAGGATCGCCACTACGAGCAGTACTTC.

The chain is built from TRBV7-3 and TRBJ1-2, with D possibly being TRBD1 (6 bases). V was shortened by 5 bases and J by 4 bases, with 20 bases between the two germline ends. The CDR3 totals 16 residues. Germline CDR1 SGHTA, CDR2 FQGTGA. The CDR3: CASSPRGAGAGYGYTF. The CDR3 DNA follows: TGTGCCAGCAGCCCCAGAGGGGCGGGGGCTGGCTATGGCTACACCTTC.

Here the CDR3 reads CASSLGRGTEAFF. The CDR3 nucleotides are TGTGCCAGCAGCTTGGGCCGGGGCACTGAAGCTTTCTTT. The chain employs TRBV5-8 and TRBJ1-1; the D is unclear. CDR3 length: 13 residues. CDR1 and CDR2 from the germline V gene are SGHTS and YDEGEE. Trimming stripped 0 bases from V and 4 bases from J, with 7 bases between.

The chain recombines TRBV6-5 with TRBJ2-2; D is ambiguous. Trimming removed 2 bases at V and 7 bases at J, with 5 bases between. CDR1 MNHEY and CDR2 SVGAGI come from the germline V gene. CDR3 length: 12 residues. CDR3 sequence reads: CASSYHGGELFF. The CDR3 coding sequence is TGTGCCAGCAGTTACCACGGCGGGGAGCTGTTTTTT.

The count of this clone is one. This sequence joins TRBV7-6 and TRBJ1-3, with TRBD1 matching 9 bases. This CDR3 has 16 residues. The V gene end was trimmed by 1 base and the J gene end by 8 bases; junction bases not matched to a gene: 9. Germline V gene data show CDR1 as SGHVS and CDR2 as FNYEAQ. CDR3 sequence (DNA): TGTGCCAGCAGCTTAGATCCGTCGGGACAGGGTGACACCATATATTTT. It specifies CASSLDPSGQGDTIYF.

The V call is TRBV4-1, the J call TRBJ1-3, with 9 bases identical to TRBD1. Germline CDR1 reads MGHRA; CDR2 reads YSYEKL. CDR3 size: 16 residues. J was trimmed by 4 bases and V by 0 bases; bases with no gene match: 4. The CDR3 spells CASSQEQGARGNTIYF. The CDR3 DNA reads TGCGCCAGCAGCCAAGAACAGGGGGCGCGCGGAAACACCATATATTTT.

The chain couples TRBV12-5 to TRBJ1-2; 7 nucleotides agree with TRBD1. V shed 0 bases and J 0 bases; nucleotides not matched to a gene: 16. The germline V gene has CDR1 LGHNT and CDR2 FRNRAP. The CDR3 consists of 20 residues. The CDR3 DNA sequence: TGTGCTAGTGGTTTGGTAGTGTCGGGACAGCGTTACGATTCTAACTATGGCTACACCTTC. It codes for CASGLVVSGQRYDSNYGYTF.

The chain carries TRBV4-2 and TRBJ1-3; TRBD1 matches 11 bases. V shed 3 bases, J shed 4 bases, and the junction held 5 bases outside the gene matches. The V gene's germline CDR1 is LGHNA and CDR2 YNFKEQ. The CDR3 covers 16 residues. The chain's CDR3 is CASSQDRGLEGNTIYF. The CDR3 DNA reads TGTGCCAGCAGCCAGGACAGGGGGCTAGAAGGAAACACCATATATTTT.

The chain carries TRBV7-8 and TRBJ1-5, with TRBD1 matching over 8 bases. Germline V gene sequence: CDR1 SGHVS, CDR2 FQNEAQ. The length of the CDR3 is 14 residues. The V and J ends lost 3 bases and 7 bases, in that order; junction bases with no gene match: 5. CDR3 coding DNA: TGTGCCAGCAGCTTGACAGGGGCCTTCCAGCCCCAGCATTTT. It specifies CASSLTGAFQPQHF. The whole variable domain, remainder taken from reference TRBV7-8 and TRBJ1-5, is GAGVSQSPRYKVAKRGQDVALRCDPISGHVSLFWYQQALGQGPEFLTYFQNEAQLDKSGLPSDRFFAERPEGSVSTLKIQRTQQEDSAVYLCASSLTGAFQPQHFGDGTRLSIL.

The chain joins TRBV2 to TRBJ1-4; no clear D gene. The CDR3 is 14 residues long. With 7 bases removed from V and 1 base from J, the gap between germline ends came to 10 bases. Germline V CDR1 and CDR2: SNHLY, FYNNEI. The CDR3 loop reads CASTVGGTNEKLFF. For the CDR3, the DNA is TGTGCCAGCACCGTCGGTGGAACTAATGAAAAACTGTTTTTT.

The sample holds many counts of this clone. The CDR3 here is CASSPYNRGRGSYEQYF. For the CDR3, the DNA is TGTGCCAGCAGCCCGTATAACAGGGGGCGCGGGTCCTACGAGCAGTACTTC. This chain links TRBV7-6 with TRBJ2-7; 9 bases are a match to TRBD1. The length of the CDR3 is 17 residues. Germline V gene data show CDR1 as SGHVS and CDR2 as FNYEAQ. V trimming: 5 bases; J trimming: 1 base; junction bases outside the gene matches: 12.

This rearrangement joins TRBV6-5 to TRBJ2-7, with TRBD1 matching over 8 bases. This CDR3 is built from 13 residues. The V gene's germline CDR1 is MNHEY and CDR2 SVGAGI. V trimming: 6 bases; J trimming: 4 bases; junction bases outside the gene matches: 5. CDR3 sequence reads: CASRLDRDYEQYF. CDR3 in DNA: TGTGCCAGCAGACTGGACAGGGATTACGAGCAGTACTTC.

V is TRBV11-1 and J is TRBJ1-5; D gene uncertain. Germline V gene lookup returns CDR1 SGHAT and CDR2 FQDESV (reference sequence). This CDR3 has 12 residues. V was cut by 5 bases and J by 9 bases, with 11 bases left in between. CDR3 residues: CASSALAGPQHF. As DNA, the CDR3 is TGTGCCAGCAGCGCATTAGCGGGGCCCCAGCATTTT. Supplemented by reference TRBV11-1 and TRBJ1-5, the full variable domain reads EAEVAQSPRYKITEKSQAVAFWCDPISGHATLYWYRQILGQGPELLVQFQDESVVDDSQLPKDRFSAERLKGVDSTLKIQPAELGDSAMYLCASSALAGPQHFGDGTRLSIL.

This chain joins TRBV4-1 and TRBJ2-1, with TRBD1 matching 7 bases. The germline V gene has CDR1 MGHRA and CDR2 YSYEKL. V was pared by 0 bases and J by 3 bases, with 8 bases of the junction left unmatched. The CDR3 totals 17 residues. This CDR3 reads CASSQDRTGAGYNEQFF. The CDR3 nucleotides are TGCGCCAGCAGCCAAGATCGAACAGGGGCCGGCTACAATGAGCAGTTCTTC.

The rearrangement joins TRBV27 to TRBJ2-3, with 8 bases matching TRBD2. The V gene end was trimmed by 5 bases and the J gene end by 1 base; junction bases not matched to a gene: 2. Germline V gene lookup returns CDR1 MNHEY and CDR2 SMNVEV (reference sequence). The CDR3 has 14 amino acids. CDR3 residues: CASSPTSGTDTQYF. The CDR3 coding sequence is TGTGCCAGCAGTCCGACTAGCGGCACAGATACGCAGTATTTT.

The V and J genes are TRBV14 and TRBJ2-1; D possibly corresponds to TRBD2 (6 bases). The CDR3 sequence is 16 residues long. V was pared by 6 bases and J by 6 bases, with 21 bases between. Germline V gene sequence: CDR1 SGHDN, CDR2 FVKESK. The CDR3: CASSGRRGPLGNEQFF. The CDR3, as DNA: TGTGCCAGCAGTGGTCGGCGGGGTCCGTTAGGCAATGAGCAGTTCTTC.

The V gene is TRBV25-1, the J gene TRBJ1-1; 7 bases match TRBD1. The CDR3 covers 15 residues. V was clipped by 5 bases and J by 1 base; unmatched bases: 7. Germline-derived CDR1 and CDR2 are MGHDK and SYGVNS. CDR3 bases: TGTGCCAGCAGTAACATGGGACAGAGGAACACTGAAGCTTTCTTT. Translation gives CASSNMGQRNTEAFF.

V is TRBV4-3 and J is TRBJ1-2, with D perhaps TRBD1 (6 bases). Germline V gene sequence: CDR1 LGHNA, CDR2 YSLEER. V was cut by 0 bases and J by 4 bases, with 15 bases left in between. The CDR3 length is 16 residues. The CDR3 DNA reads TGCGCCAGCAGCCAAGATTTTGGGGGCGTACTCTATGGCTACACCTTC. Amino acid sequence: CASSQDFGGVLYGYTF.

The gene calls are TRBV7-2 and TRBJ1-2; TRBD1 matches 8 bases. V lost 4 bases and J lost 7; bases outside the gene matches: 5. The V gene's germline CDR1 is SGHTA and CDR2 FQGNSA. The CDR3 is 13 residues long. CDR3 nucleotide sequence: TGTGCCAGCAGCTCGTACAGGGGGGGTGGCTACACCTTC. Protein product: CASSSYRGGGYTF.

The V gene is TRBV4-3, the J gene TRBJ2-5, with D perhaps TRBD1 (6 bases). CDR1 and CDR2 (germline): LGHNA, YSLEER. V lost 0 bases, J lost 5 bases, and 10 bases lay in between. The CDR3 sequence is 14 residues long. The CDR3 nucleotides read TGCGCCAGCAGCCAAGACGGGCAGGGGGAGACCCAGTACTTC. Residues: CASSQDGQGETQYF.

The V call is TRBV4-3, the J call TRBJ2-7; D might be TRBD1 (6 bases). V dropped 4 bases and J dropped 0 bases, with 10 bases sitting between them. CDR1 is LGHNA, CDR2 YSLEER, per germline. The CDR3 length is 14 residues. The CDR3 spells CASSPTGISYEQYF. Here the CDR3 DNA reads TGCGCCAGCAGCCCCACAGGGATCTCCTACGAGCAGTACTTC.

This clone came up once. The chain joins TRBV10-3 to TRBJ1-5; 10 bases map to TRBD1. CDR1 and CDR2 from the germline V gene are ENHRY and SYGVKD. The ends lost 2 bases at V and 4 bases at J; junction bases unmatched: 8. The CDR3 consists of 17 residues. This CDR3 is CAISEVGTGVVNQPQHF. The CDR3, as DNA: TGTGCCATCAGTGAGGTCGGGACAGGGGTCGTGAATCAGCCCCAGCATTTT.